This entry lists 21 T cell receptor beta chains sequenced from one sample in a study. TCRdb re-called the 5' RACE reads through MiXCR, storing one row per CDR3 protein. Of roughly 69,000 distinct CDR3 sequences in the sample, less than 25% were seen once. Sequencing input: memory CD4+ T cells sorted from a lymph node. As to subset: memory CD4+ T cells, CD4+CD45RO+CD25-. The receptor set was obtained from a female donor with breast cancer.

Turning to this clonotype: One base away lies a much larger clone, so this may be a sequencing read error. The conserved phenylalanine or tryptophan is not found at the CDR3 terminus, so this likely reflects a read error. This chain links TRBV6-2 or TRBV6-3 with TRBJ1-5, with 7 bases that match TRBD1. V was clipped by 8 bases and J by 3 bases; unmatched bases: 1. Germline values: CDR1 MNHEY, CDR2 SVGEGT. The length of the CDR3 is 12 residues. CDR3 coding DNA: TGTGCCAGCGGGACAGTCAATCAGCCCCAGCATTTA. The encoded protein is CASGTVNQPQHL.

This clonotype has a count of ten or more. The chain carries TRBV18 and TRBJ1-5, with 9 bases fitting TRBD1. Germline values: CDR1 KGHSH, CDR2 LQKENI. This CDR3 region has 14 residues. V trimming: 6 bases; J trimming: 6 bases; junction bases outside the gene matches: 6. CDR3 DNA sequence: TGTGCCAGCTCTCCGGACAGGGGAGGTCAGCCCCAGCATTTT. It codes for CASSPDRGGQPQHF. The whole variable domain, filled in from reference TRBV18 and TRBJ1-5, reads NAGVMQNPRHLVRRRGQEARLRCSPMKGHSHVYWYRQLPEEGLKFMVYLQKENIIDESGMPKERFSAEFPKEGPSILRIQQVVRGDSAAYFCASSPDRGGQPQHFGDGTRLSIL.

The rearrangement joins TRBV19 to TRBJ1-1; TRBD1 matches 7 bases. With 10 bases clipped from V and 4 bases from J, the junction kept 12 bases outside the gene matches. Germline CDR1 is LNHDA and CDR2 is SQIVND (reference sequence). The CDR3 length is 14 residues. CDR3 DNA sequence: TGTGCCACTCGACAGGGAGCGGTTGGCACTGAAGCTTTCTTT. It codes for CATRQGAVGTEAFF.

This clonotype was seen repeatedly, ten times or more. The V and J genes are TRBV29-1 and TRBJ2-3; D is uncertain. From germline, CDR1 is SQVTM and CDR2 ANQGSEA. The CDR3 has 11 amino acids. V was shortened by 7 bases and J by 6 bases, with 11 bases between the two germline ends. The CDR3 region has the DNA TGCAGCGGCGGTATGAGGGATACGCAGTATTTT. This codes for CSGGMRDTQYF.

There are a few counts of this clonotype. The CDR3 DNA reads TGTGCCAGCAGTCCGCCGGGACAGGGAAACTATGGCTACACCTTC. Its translation: CASSPPGQGNYGYTF. The chain joins TRBV7-9 to TRBJ1-2, with 9 bases fitting TRBD1. CDR3 length: 15 residues. V was pared by 6 bases and J by 2 bases, with 7 bases of the junction left unmatched. CDR1 and CDR2 from the germline V gene are SEHNR and FQNEAQ (reference sequence).

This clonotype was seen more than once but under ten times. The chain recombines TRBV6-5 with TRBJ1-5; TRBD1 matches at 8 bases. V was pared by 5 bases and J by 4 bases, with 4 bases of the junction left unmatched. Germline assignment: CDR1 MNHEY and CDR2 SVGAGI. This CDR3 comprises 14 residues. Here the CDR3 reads CASSPGTGNQPQHF. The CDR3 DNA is TGTGCCAGCAGTCCCGGGACAGGAAATCAGCCCCAGCATTTT.

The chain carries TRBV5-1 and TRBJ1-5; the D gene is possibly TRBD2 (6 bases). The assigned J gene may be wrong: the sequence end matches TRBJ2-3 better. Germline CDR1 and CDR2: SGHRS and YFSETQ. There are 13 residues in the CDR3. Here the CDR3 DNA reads TGCGCCAGCAGTCGGGACTTCAATCAGCCCCAGTATTTT. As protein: CASSRDFNQPQYF.

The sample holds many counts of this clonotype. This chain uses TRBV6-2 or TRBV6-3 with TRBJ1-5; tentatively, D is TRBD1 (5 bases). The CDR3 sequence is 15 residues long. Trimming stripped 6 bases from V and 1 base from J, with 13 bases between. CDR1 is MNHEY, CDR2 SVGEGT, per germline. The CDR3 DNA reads TGTGCCAGCAGATTGGGACTTACAAGCAATCAGCCCCAGCATTTT. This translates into CASRLGLTSNQPQHF.

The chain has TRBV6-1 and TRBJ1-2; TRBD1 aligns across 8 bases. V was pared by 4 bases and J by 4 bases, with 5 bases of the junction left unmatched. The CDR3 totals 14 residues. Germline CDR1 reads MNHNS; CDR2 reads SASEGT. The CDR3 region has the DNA TGTGCCAGCAGTGGAACAGGGGGAGCCTATGGCTACACCTTC. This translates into CASSGTGGAYGYTF.

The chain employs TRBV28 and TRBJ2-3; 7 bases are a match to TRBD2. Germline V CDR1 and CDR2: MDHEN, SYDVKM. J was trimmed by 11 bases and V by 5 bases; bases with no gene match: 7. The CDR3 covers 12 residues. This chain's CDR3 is CASSAAGVGQYF. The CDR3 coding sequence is TGTGCCAGCAGTGCCGCGGGGGTCGGGCAGTATTTT.

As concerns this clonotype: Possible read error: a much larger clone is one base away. The DNA for the CDR3 is TGCAGTGCTAATAGGGGCCTCAACCCGGGGACAGATACGCAGTATTTT. It codes for CSANRGLNPGTDTQYF. This chain connects TRBV20-1 to TRBJ2-3; D is possibly TRBD1 or TRBD2 (5 bases each). The germline gives CDR1 DFQATT, CDR2 SNEGSKA (reference sequence). There are 16 residues in the CDR3. V was shortened by 4 bases and J by 3 bases, with 20 bases between the two germline ends.

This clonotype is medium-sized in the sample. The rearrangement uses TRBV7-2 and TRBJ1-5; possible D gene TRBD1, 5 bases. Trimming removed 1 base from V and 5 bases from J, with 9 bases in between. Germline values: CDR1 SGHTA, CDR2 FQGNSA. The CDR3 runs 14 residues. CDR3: CASSLGAGHQPQHF. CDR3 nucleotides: TGTGCCAGCAGCTTAGGGGCAGGGCATCAGCCCCAGCATTTT.

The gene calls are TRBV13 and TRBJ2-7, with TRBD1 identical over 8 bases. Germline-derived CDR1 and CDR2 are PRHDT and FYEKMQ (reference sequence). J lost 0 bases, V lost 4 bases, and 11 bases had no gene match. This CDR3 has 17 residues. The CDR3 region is CASSSDAGQASSYEQYF. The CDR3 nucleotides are TGTGCCAGCAGCTCGGATGCGGGACAGGCGAGCTCCTACGAGCAGTACTTC.

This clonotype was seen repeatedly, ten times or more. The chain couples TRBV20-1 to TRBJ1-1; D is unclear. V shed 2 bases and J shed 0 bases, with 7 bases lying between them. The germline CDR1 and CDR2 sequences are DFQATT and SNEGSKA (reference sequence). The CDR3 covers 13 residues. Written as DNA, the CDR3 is TGCAGTGCTAGACGGCACATGAACACTGAAGCTTTCTTT. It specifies CSARRHMNTEAFF.

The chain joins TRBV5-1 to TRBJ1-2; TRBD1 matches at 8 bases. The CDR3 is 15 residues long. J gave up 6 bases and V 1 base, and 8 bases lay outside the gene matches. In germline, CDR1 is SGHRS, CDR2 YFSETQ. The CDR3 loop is CASSLNEGQGHGYTF. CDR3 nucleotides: TGCGCCAGCAGCTTGAACGAAGGACAGGGACATGGCTACACCTTC.

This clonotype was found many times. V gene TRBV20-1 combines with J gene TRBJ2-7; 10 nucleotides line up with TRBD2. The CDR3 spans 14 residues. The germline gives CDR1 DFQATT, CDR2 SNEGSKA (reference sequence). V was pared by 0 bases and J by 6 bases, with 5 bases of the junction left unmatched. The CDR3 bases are TGCAGTGCTAGAGATAGCGGGAGGATGCCCGAGCAGTACTTC. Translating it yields CSARDSGRMPEQYF.

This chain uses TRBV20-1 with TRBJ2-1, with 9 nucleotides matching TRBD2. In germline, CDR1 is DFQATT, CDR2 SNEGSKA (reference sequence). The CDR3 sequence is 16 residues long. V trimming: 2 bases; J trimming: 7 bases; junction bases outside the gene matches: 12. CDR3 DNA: TGCAGTGCTAGAACGACTAGCGGAGGAAGGGGGAATGAGCAGTTCTTC. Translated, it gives CSARTTSGGRGNEQFF.

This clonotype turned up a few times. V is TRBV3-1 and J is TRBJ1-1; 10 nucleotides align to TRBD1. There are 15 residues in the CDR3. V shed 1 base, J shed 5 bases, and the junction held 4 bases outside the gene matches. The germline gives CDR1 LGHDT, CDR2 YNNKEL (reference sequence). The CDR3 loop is CASSQGTGGWTEAFF. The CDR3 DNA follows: TGTGCCAGCAGCCAAGGGACAGGGGGGTGGACTGAAGCTTTCTTT.

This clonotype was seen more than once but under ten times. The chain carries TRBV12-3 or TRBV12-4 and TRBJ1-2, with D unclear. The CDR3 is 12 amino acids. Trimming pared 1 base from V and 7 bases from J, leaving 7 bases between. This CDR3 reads CASSLDWAGYTF. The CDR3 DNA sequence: TGTGCCAGCAGTTTAGATTGGGCTGGCTACACCTTC.

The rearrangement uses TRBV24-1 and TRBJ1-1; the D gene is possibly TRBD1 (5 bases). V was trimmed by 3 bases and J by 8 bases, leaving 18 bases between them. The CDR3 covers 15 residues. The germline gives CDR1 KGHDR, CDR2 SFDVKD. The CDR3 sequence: CATSDQRGSAGEAFF. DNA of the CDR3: TGTGCCACCAGTGATCAGCGGGGGTCCGCAGGCGAAGCTTTCTTT.

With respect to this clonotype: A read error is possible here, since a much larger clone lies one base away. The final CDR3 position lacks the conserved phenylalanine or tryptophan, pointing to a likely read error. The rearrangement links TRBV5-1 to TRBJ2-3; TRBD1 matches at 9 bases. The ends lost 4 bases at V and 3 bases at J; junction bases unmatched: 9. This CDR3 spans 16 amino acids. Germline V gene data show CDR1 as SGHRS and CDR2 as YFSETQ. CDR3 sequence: CASSHYRGQKTDTQYL. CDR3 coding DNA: TGCGCCAGCAGCCATTACAGGGGGCAGAAAACAGATACGCAGTATCTT.